What follows are 28 T cell receptor beta chains derived from one specimen sequenced in a study of cytomegalovirus exposure and HLA in healthy donors. Primers for the PCR totalled 60 Vbeta and 13 Jbeta. Produced via immunoSEQ multiplex PCR; TCRdb's table is partial and in-frame only. The sample has more than 100,000 clones, more than 65% seen once; the top ten hold approximately 3.7%. Sequencing input: PBMCs. These receptors all stem from a human donor in good health.

There are a few counts of this clone. The chain links TRBV27 to TRBJ2-7; TRBD2 matches 9 bases. CDR1 and CDR2 (germline): MNHEY, SMNVEV (reference sequence). Trimming took 1 base from V and 3 from J; bases not matched to a gene: 7. This CDR3 contains 16 residues. Here the CDR3 DNA reads TGTGCCAGCAGTTTATTTGGGACTAGCATTTTCTACGAGCAGTACTTC. Its translation: CASSLFGTSIFYEQYF.

This rearrangement joins TRBV5-1 to TRBJ2-2; 12 nucleotides match TRBD2. The V and J ends lost 4 bases and 6 bases, in that order; junction bases with no gene match: 7. CDR3 length: 16 residues. Per the germline V gene, CDR1 is SGHRS and CDR2 is YFSETQ. CDR3 sequence reads: CASSPRTSGMSGELFF. CDR3 bases: TGCGCCAGCAGCCCCCGGACTAGCGGGATGTCCGGGGAGCTGTTTTTT.

The chain employs TRBV5-1 and TRBJ1-1; 8 nucleotides agree with TRBD1. From germline, CDR1 is SGHRS and CDR2 YFSETQ. This CDR3 has 14 amino acids. V lost 4 bases and J lost 8; bases outside the gene matches: 10. CDR3 DNA sequence: TGCGCCAGCAGCCACGGACAGGGACAAGAAGAAGCTTTCTTT. Its translation is CASSHGQGQEEAFF.

V and J are TRBV5-4 and TRBJ1-2; maybe TRBD1 (5 bases). Trimming pared 4 bases from V and 1 base from J, leaving 14 bases between. Germline CDR1 and CDR2: SGHNT and YYREEE (reference sequence). The CDR3 is 15 amino acids. CDR3 protein: CASSRAAGHNYGYTF. In nucleotides, the CDR3 is TGTGCCAGCAGCCGTGCCGCGGGGCATAACTATGGCTACACCTTC.

V and J are TRBV5-1 and TRBJ2-4; TRBD2 agrees at 10 bases. This CDR3 is 16 amino acids long. Germline CDR1 is SGHRS and CDR2 is YFSETQ. J was trimmed by 7 bases and V by 0 bases; bases with no gene match: 7. The CDR3 nucleotides are TGCGCCAGCAGCTTGGTCGCTAGCGGGAGTGGTAACATTCAGTACTTC. Amino acid sequence: CASSLVASGSGNIQYF. Combining the CDR3 with reference TRBV5-1 and TRBJ2-4 gives the whole variable domain KAGVTQTPRYLIKTRGQQVTLSCSPISGHRSVSWYQQTPGQGLQFLFEYFSETQRNKGNFPGRFSGRQFSNSRSEMNVSTLELGDSALYLCASSLVASGSGNIQYFGAGTRLSVL.

The rearrangement uses TRBV9 and TRBJ1-2; a possible D gene is TRBD1 (5 bases). V lost 0 bases and J 9 bases, leaving 6 bases between the germline ends. Germline lookup yields CDR1 SGDLS and CDR2 YYNGEE. This CDR3 is 11 amino acids long. CDR3 residues: CASSVEGRYTF. The CDR3 DNA reads TGTGCCAGCAGCGTAGAGGGGCGCTACACCTTC.

This clone was observed a handful of times. DNA for the CDR3: TGTGCCAGTAACAGGGGGCCCTACAATGAGCAGTTCTTC. Translated, it gives CASNRGPYNEQFF. This chain links TRBV10-3 with TRBJ2-1; 9 nucleotides match TRBD1. Germline V CDR1 and CDR2: ENHRY, SYGVKD. CDR3 length: 13 amino acids. V lost 10 bases and J lost 2; bases outside the gene matches: 3.

The chain employs TRBV30 and TRBJ2-2, with 9 bases that match TRBD2. The CDR3 covers 17 residues. The germline V gene encodes CDR1 GTSNPN and CDR2 SVGIG (reference sequence). Unmatched junction bases numbered 9, after V lost 0 bases and J lost 4 bases. CDR3 in DNA: TGTGCCTGGAGTGTTGGGTTCGGCGGGAGGGCCACCGGGGAGCTGTTTTTT. It specifies CAWSVGFGGRATGELFF.

The chain couples TRBV20-1 to TRBJ1-1; D is ambiguous. Per the germline V gene, CDR1 is DFQATT and CDR2 is SNEGSKA (reference sequence). This CDR3 has 11 residues. Trimming took 2 bases from V and 11 from J, leaving 12 bases between them. CDR3 nucleotides: TGCAGTGCTAGACTCGGGGAGTGGGCTTTCTTT. It specifies CSARLGEWAFF.

The V and J genes are TRBV9 and TRBJ1-5; possibly TRBD1 for D (5 bases). The CDR3 sequence is 15 residues long. In germline, CDR1 is SGDLS, CDR2 YYNGEE. V was pared by 4 bases and J by 2 bases, with 13 bases between. The CDR3 DNA reads as TGTGCCAGCAGCCCCGGGGGGACTGGCAATCAGCCCCAGCATTTT. Protein sequence: CASSPGGTGNQPQHF.

This clone was recorded a few times. The rearrangement uses TRBV15 and TRBJ1-4; 7 positions agree with TRBD1. The trim removed 1 base at V and 8 bases at J, leaving 7 bases unmatched. CDR3 size: 15 residues. CDR1 and CDR2 (germline): LNHNV, YYDKDF (reference sequence). The CDR3: CATSRAAGGGEKLFF. CDR3 DNA sequence: TGTGCCACCAGCAGAGCGGCAGGGGGAGGCGAAAAACTGTTTTTT.

Concerning this clone itself: Other DNA sequences in the same sample also yield this CDR3. V gene TRBV28 combines with J gene TRBJ2-7; D gene unclear. Germline CDR1 reads MDHEN; CDR2 reads SYDVKM. Trimming removed 3 bases at V and 4 bases at J, with 4 bases between. The CDR3 sequence is 11 residues long. CDR3 nucleotides: TGTGCCAGCAGTTTTCAGTACGAGCAGTACTTC. It translates to CASSFQYEQYF. Filled out from reference TRBV28 and TRBJ2-7, the complete variable domain reads DVKVTQSSRYLVKRTGEKVFLECVQDMDHENMFWYRQDPGLGLRLIYFSYDVKMKEKGDIPEGYSVSREKKERFSLILESASTNQTSMYLCASSFQYEQYFGPGTRLTVT.

The rearrangement joins TRBV28 to TRBJ2-5, with 10 bases matching TRBD2. The J call may be faulty, since TRBJ2-7 better matches the DNA end. Germline loops: CDR1 MDHEN, CDR2 SYDVKM. The CDR3 runs to 16 residues. This chain's CDR3 is CASIAVPSGRNHEQYF. CDR3 in DNA: TGTGCCAGCATCGCCGTTCCTAGCGGGAGAAACCACGAGCAGTACTTC.

DNA of the CDR3: TGCGCCAGCATCCCCGGGACTCAGGGCCTAGAGACCCAGTACTTC. Translation gives CASIPGTQGLETQYF. The chain couples TRBV5-1 to TRBJ2-5; possible D gene TRBD2, 6 bases. Trimming took off 6 bases at V and 4 bases at J, with 19 bases between the two ends. The CDR3 totals 15 residues. CDR1 and CDR2 (germline): SGHRS, YFSETQ.

DNA for the CDR3: TGTGCCAGCAAACCCAGCGGTGCCTCCTACAATGAGCAGTTCTTC. As protein: CASKPSGASYNEQFF. The V call is TRBV2, the J call TRBJ2-1; possible D gene TRBD2, 5 bases. Germline V gene data show CDR1 as SNHLY and CDR2 as FYNNEI. With 7 bases removed from V and 0 bases from J, the gap between germline ends came to 13 bases. This CDR3 has 15 residues.

The rearrangement uses TRBV5-4 and TRBJ2-1; 8 nucleotides match TRBD1. Unmatched junction bases numbered 6, after V lost 0 bases and J lost 7 bases. The CDR3 is made up of 15 amino acids. Germline V gene sequence: CDR1 SGHNT, CDR2 YYREEE (reference sequence). This chain's CDR3 is CASSLGQGAPNEQFF. The CDR3 bases are TGTGCCAGCAGCTTGGGCCAGGGGGCGCCTAATGAGCAGTTCTTC. Looking up the rest from reference TRBV5-4 and TRBJ2-1 gives the full variable domain: ETGVTQSPTHLIKTRGQQVTLRCSSQSGHNTVSWYQQALGQGPQFIFQYYREEENGRGNFPPRFSGLQFPNYSSELNVNALELDDSALYLCASSLGQGAPNEQFFGPGTRLTVL.

The chain uses TRBV29-1 and TRBJ2-3, with D perhaps TRBD2 (6 bases). V gave up 4 bases and J gave up 6 bases, with 11 bases separating them. The CDR3 runs to 12 residues. Germline-derived CDR1 and CDR2 are SQVTM and ANQGSEA. CDR3 in amino acids: CSVGAGSDTQYF. CDR3 sequence (DNA): TGCAGCGTTGGTGCCGGGAGTGATACGCAGTATTTT.

DNA for the CDR3: TGCGCCAGCAGCCCAGACACATCTAACTATGGCTACACCTTC. It translates to CASSPDTSNYGYTF. The chain has TRBV5-1 and TRBJ1-2; D ambiguous. Germline CDR1 is SGHRS and CDR2 is YFSETQ. The ends were cut back, 4 bases at V and 0 bases at J, with 10 bases in the middle. CDR3 size: 14 residues.

The chain is built from TRBV2 and TRBJ2-7; 9 nucleotides match TRBD2. After removal of 6 bases from V and 2 bases from J, the junction contained 8 bases not matched to a gene. Germline-derived CDR1 and CDR2 are SNHLY and FYNNEI. The CDR3 runs to 15 residues. CDR3 residues: CASRAGLAQAYEQYF. CDR3 DNA sequence: TGTGCCAGCAGGGCCGGACTAGCGCAAGCCTACGAGCAGTACTTC.

This clone was recorded once. The V gene is TRBV30, the J gene TRBJ2-7; 12 bases are shared with TRBD2. The ends lost 3 bases at V and 3 bases at J; junction bases unmatched: 9. The CDR3 is made up of 16 amino acids. Looked up from germline, CDR1 is GTSNPN and CDR2 is SVGIG (reference sequence). CDR3 bases: TGTGCCTGGAGACTAGCGGGAGGCCTAAGGGACTACGAGCAGTACTTC. Translation gives CAWRLAGGLRDYEQYF.

This clone was recorded once. The CDR3 DNA sequence: TGTGCCAGTGCCAAGATTAGCCAGGAGGGCACTGAAGCTTTCTTT. Protein sequence: CASAKISQEGTEAFF. V usage is TRBV19 and J usage is TRBJ1-1, with D hard to call. The V end lost 8 bases, the J end lost 4 bases, and 20 bases lay between the germline ends. Germline CDR1 reads LNHDA; CDR2 reads SQIVND (reference sequence). There are 15 residues in the CDR3.

The V call is TRBV19, the J call TRBJ2-7; 9 bases agree with TRBD2. CDR3 length: 17 amino acids. CDR1 is LNHDA, CDR2 SQIVND, per germline (reference sequence). Trimming removed 6 bases from V and 0 bases from J; junction bases left unmatched: 12. CDR3 DNA: TGTGCCAGTAGCTCACCAAGACTAGCGGCAAGCTCCTACGAGCAGTACTTC. Amino acid sequence: CASSSPRLAASSYEQYF.

The chain couples TRBV19 to TRBJ1-6; possible D gene TRBD1, 5 bases. This CDR3 is built from 14 residues. Between the trimmed V and J ends, which lost 3 bases and 10 bases, there was a span of 13 bases. Germline CDR1 LNHDA, CDR2 SQIVND (reference sequence). CDR3 protein: CASSIKGMVSPLHF. CDR3 nucleotides: TGTGCCAGTAGTATTAAGGGGATGGTCTCACCCCTCCACTTT.

The chain joins TRBV7-2 to TRBJ2-7; 7 bases line up with TRBD2. Germline values: CDR1 SGHTA, CDR2 FQGNSA. The CDR3 consists of 18 residues. Germline trimming cut 4 bases from V and 3 bases from J; bases unmatched to any gene: 18. The CDR3 coding sequence is TGTGCCAGCAGCTCCCAGACCGCCCTAGCGGCCAATTACTACGAGCAGTACTTC. Residues: CASSSQTALAANYYEQYF.

V usage is TRBV5-1 and J usage is TRBJ2-3, with 9 bases aligning to TRBD2. Germline CDR1 reads SGHRS; CDR2 reads YFSETQ. This CDR3 has 17 amino acids. V lost 4 bases, J lost 2 bases, and 11 bases stayed unmatched. The CDR3 nucleotides read TGCGCCAGCAGCCCCAAATCAGCGGGAGGCAACACAGATACGCAGTATTTT. Protein product: CASSPKSAGGNTDTQYF.

The V call is TRBV12-2, the J call TRBJ1-2. TRBV12-2 is listed as a pseudogene. The length of the CDR3 is 14 residues. The CDR3 reads CASPDGGYAYGYTF. The CDR3 DNA sequence: TGTGCAAGTCCGGACGGGGGGTATGCCTATGGCTACACCTTC.

The chain recombines TRBV4-2 with TRBJ1-5, with TRBD1 matching 8 bases. The CDR3 is made up of 14 amino acids. Germline assignment: CDR1 LGHNA and CDR2 YNFKEQ. V lost 4 bases and J lost 4; bases outside the gene matches: 3. CDR3 loop: CASSPGQVNQPQHF. The CDR3 nucleotides are TGTGCCAGCAGCCCGGGACAGGTTAATCAGCCCCAGCATTTT.

V is TRBV7-6 and J is TRBJ2-7; no clear D. Deletions cut 5 bases from V and 5 bases from J, with 16 bases between. The CDR3 length is 14 residues. Germline-derived CDR1 and CDR2 are SGHVS and FNYEAQ. The CDR3: CASSPVDKLDEQYF. The CDR3 nucleotides read TGTGCCAGCAGCCCCGTCGACAAGCTGGACGAGCAGTACTTC.